Listed here are 28 T cell receptor beta chains from one sample, sequenced in a study of blood T cells in healthy people across ages. A second PCR, run for roughly 7 to 11 cycles, used a sample-barcoded 5' primer plus a J-beta primer mix. TCRdb passed the 5' RACE reads through MiXCR, listing each CDR3 protein once. This sample carries 850,000 to 1,000,000 distinct CDR3 sequences, about 44% of them seen once, and the ten largest clones take 13%. The sequencing input was blood. These receptors were taken from a man aged 25 to 40 in good health.

Regarding this clonotype: A single base separates this from a much larger clone, so it may be a read error. This sequence joins TRBV20-1 and TRBJ1-2, with D perhaps TRBD1 (6 bases). Per germline, CDR1 DFQATT and CDR2 SNEGSKA (reference sequence). This CDR3 region has 12 residues. The CDR3 spells CSASTGPYGCTF. CDR3 in DNA: TGCAGTGCTAGTACAGGGCCCTATGGCTGCACCTTC.

This clonotype was seen ten or more times. The chain has TRBV12-3 or TRBV12-4 and TRBJ2-5; 8 bases align to TRBD2. The CDR3 extends over 16 amino acids. The trim removed 7 bases at V and 7 bases at J, leaving 17 bases unmatched. CDR3 amino acids: CASTRGRGGGHMTQYF. CDR3 DNA sequence: TGTGCCAGCACTAGAGGTCGGGGGGGGGGTCATATGACCCAGTACTTC.

This chain connects TRBV25-1 to TRBJ2-1; TRBD1 matches at 8 bases. CDR1 is MGHDK, CDR2 SYGVNS, per germline. V was clipped by 6 bases and J by 8 bases; unmatched bases: 12. The CDR3 runs 15 residues. The CDR3 protein is CASSSSGGLYDEQFF. The CDR3 DNA reads TGTGCCAGCAGCTCCTCAGGGGGCTTATACGATGAGCAGTTCTTC.

Only one count was recorded for this clonotype. The V call is TRBV6-5, the J call TRBJ2-7; 11 positions agree with TRBD2. J lost 4 bases, V lost 6 bases, and 11 bases had no gene match. The germline CDR1 and CDR2 sequences are MNHEY and SVGAGI. This CDR3 comprises 16 residues. The DNA of the CDR3 is TGTGCCAGCAGAGTCCCGCGACTAGCGGGGCTTTACGAGCAGTACTTC. It is translated as CASRVPRLAGLYEQYF.

The V call is TRBV20-1, the J call TRBJ1-5; 10 positions agree with TRBD1. The CDR3 runs to 16 residues. From germline, CDR1 is DFQATT and CDR2 SNEGSKA (reference sequence). V lost 1 base and J lost 0; bases outside the gene matches: 3. This chain's CDR3 is CSARGQGAYSNQPQHF. The CDR3 DNA reads as TGCAGTGCTAGAGGACAGGGGGCGTATAGCAATCAGCCCCAGCATTTT.

In this sample, this clonotype turned up a few times. The chain couples TRBV15 to TRBJ2-7; 7 bases fit TRBD1. CDR1 and CDR2 (germline): LNHNV, YYDKDF (reference sequence). CDR3 length equals 16 residues. J was trimmed by 7 bases and V by 0 bases; bases with no gene match: 12. The CDR3 coding sequence is TGTGCCACCAGCAGAGATAGTTGGGACAGACATGATGAGCAGTACTTC. This encodes CATSRDSWDRHDEQYF.

In its sample, this clonotype was seen a few times. The chain combines TRBV5-1 with TRBJ2-1; 11 positions agree with TRBD1. V shed 6 bases, J shed 7 bases, and the junction held 9 bases outside the gene matches. Germline CDR1 SGHRS, CDR2 YFSETQ. This CDR3 region has 15 residues. As DNA, the CDR3 is TGCGCCAGCATCCAGGACAGGGGGCTGTGGAATGAGCAGTTCTTC. This sequence encodes CASIQDRGLWNEQFF.

In regard to this clonotype: Relative to the germline gene, one junction end is altered; a read error may explain this. The V and J genes are TRBV2 and TRBJ2-1; D perhaps matches TRBD2 (5 bases). The CDR3 extends over 12 amino acids. Looked up from germline, CDR1 is SNHLY and CDR2 is FYNNEI. CDR3 amino acids: CASGKTNNEHFF. The CDR3 bases are TGTGCCAGCGGCAAGACTAACAATGAGCATTTCTTC.

This rearrangement joins TRBV5-1 to TRBJ1-6, with D unclear. The germline V gene has CDR1 SGHRS and CDR2 YFSETQ. The V and J ends lost 1 base and 7 bases respectively, with 9 bases between them. CDR3 length equals 14 residues. The CDR3 DNA is TGCGCCAGCAGCTTGCTGCAGACCAATTCACCCCTCCACTTT. Translated: CASSLLQTNSPLHF.

V and J are TRBV20-1 and TRBJ2-1; 9 nucleotides line up with TRBD2. CDR1 DFQATT and CDR2 SNEGSKA come from the germline V gene (reference sequence). This CDR3 has 16 amino acids. The CDR3 coding sequence is TGCAGCAGTCCCCCCAGCGGGGGGAGCTCCTACAATGAGCAGTTCTTC. The encoded protein is CSSPPSGGSSYNEQFF.

The chain couples TRBV7-2 to TRBJ1-1; 8 bases fit TRBD1. The CDR3 consists of 14 residues. Trimming removed 5 bases from V and 10 bases from J; junction bases left unmatched: 12. Germline V gene lookup returns CDR1 SGHTA and CDR2 FQGNSA. The CDR3 protein is CASSISGQAMVAFF. In DNA, the CDR3 is TGTGCCAGCAGCATATCGGGACAGGCGATGGTAGCTTTCTTT.

Details on this clonotype: A much larger clone lies one base from this, so it may be a read error. The V and J genes are TRBV15 and TRBJ2-7; 8 positions match TRBD2. Germline V gene lookup returns CDR1 LNHNV and CDR2 YYDKDF (reference sequence). V lost 4 bases and J lost 7; bases outside the gene matches: 12. The CDR3 is 15 residues long. This chain's CDR3 is CATSIGGGRINEQYF. Here the CDR3 DNA reads TGTGCCACCAGCATCGGGGGGGGGCGGATTAATGAGCAGTACTTC.

The rearrangement links TRBV29-1 to TRBJ1-1, with TRBD1 matching over 8 bases. This CDR3 has 12 residues. The germline V gene encodes CDR1 SQVTM and CDR2 ANQGSEA. J was trimmed by 5 bases and V by 5 bases; bases with no gene match: 4. In nucleotides, the CDR3 is TGCAGCGTTCGACAGGGGTTAACTGAAGCTTTCTTT. Its protein is CSVRQGLTEAFF.

The chain couples TRBV7-9 to TRBJ1-2; D may be TRBD1 (6 bases). V shed 5 bases and J shed 7 bases, with 14 bases lying between them. The CDR3 spans 13 residues. The V gene's germline CDR1 is SEHNR and CDR2 FQNEAQ (reference sequence). In DNA, the CDR3 is TGTGCCAGCAGCCCAGGGGCGGTTCCTGGCTACACCTTC. Translating it yields CASSPGAVPGYTF.

The table lists this clonotype with a count of one. The chain employs TRBV7-8 and TRBJ1-1, with 9 bases aligning to TRBD1. The V gene's germline CDR1 is SGHVS and CDR2 FQNEAQ. With 5 bases clipped from V and 4 bases from J, the junction kept 11 bases outside the gene matches. This CDR3 contains 16 residues. CDR3 sequence reads: CASSPGSGQGSTEAFF. In DNA form, the CDR3 reads TGTGCCAGCAGCCCCGGTTCAGGACAGGGGAGCACTGAAGCTTTCTTT.

This clonotype showed up just a few times. The chain couples TRBV6-5 to TRBJ2-1; D call uncertain. Trimming cost V 2 bases and J 9 bases, with 8 bases left between them. Germline CDR1 and CDR2: MNHEY and SVGAGI. The CDR3 spans 12 residues. The CDR3 sequence: CASSYRDGEQFF. CDR3 DNA sequence: TGTGCCAGCAGTTACAGGGATGGTGAGCAGTTCTTC.

This clonotype was seen only a few times. The chain has TRBV27 and TRBJ2-1; D unresolved. CDR1 and CDR2 (germline): MNHEY, SMNVEV (reference sequence). The germline V and J ends were trimmed by 11 bases and 7 bases, with 6 bases remaining between them. The CDR3 is 9 residues long. CDR3 loop: CARYNEQFF. CDR3 DNA: TGTGCCCGGTATAATGAGCAGTTCTTC.

This clonotype came up once. This rearrangement joins TRBV6-2 or TRBV6-3 to TRBJ2-1; 8 positions agree with TRBD1. The tail of the sequence fits TRBJ2-7 better, so the J call may be wrong. Germline CDR1 is MNHEY and CDR2 is SVGEGT. The CDR3 consists of 14 residues. The CDR3 DNA follows: TGTGCCAGCACACCGTGGACAGGGCCAAACGAGCAGTACTTC. It yields the protein CASTPWTGPNEQYF.

The chain uses TRBV6-2 or TRBV6-3 and TRBJ2-7; the D is unclear. Trimming left V 2 bases short and J 3 bases short, with 11 bases between. The germline V gene has CDR1 MNHEY and CDR2 SVGEGT. The CDR3 sequence is 14 residues long. CDR3 DNA: TGTGCCAGCAGTTACACCTTGGACCTCTACGAGCAGTACTTC. The encoded protein is CASSYTLDLYEQYF.

This clonotype appeared many times. V usage is TRBV9 and J usage is TRBJ1-6; D gene ambiguous. V dropped 0 bases and J dropped 0 bases, with 4 bases sitting between them. From germline, CDR1 is SGDLS and CDR2 YYNGEE. The CDR3 runs to 15 residues. Written as DNA, the CDR3 is TGTGCCAGCAGCGTAGGGGGCTCCTATAATTCACCCCTCCACTTT. Its protein product is CASSVGGSYNSPLHF.

The CDR3 loop reads CASFKRGGRSEQFF. CDR3 DNA: TGTGCCAGCTTCAAGCGGGGGGGCAGGAGTGAGCAGTTCTTC. The rearrangement joins TRBV5-6 to TRBJ2-1, with 10 bases lining up with TRBD2. V lost 7 bases to trimming and J lost 9 bases; unmatched junction nucleotides: 10. In germline, CDR1 is SGHDT, CDR2 YYEEEE. The CDR3 is 14 residues long.

The V gene is TRBV20-1, the J gene TRBJ2-7; D unclear. There are 16 residues in the CDR3. V was pared by 4 bases and J by 7 bases, with 26 bases between. CDR1 and CDR2 from the germline V gene are DFQATT and SNEGSKA (reference sequence). The CDR3 DNA reads as TGCAGTGCTAAGGTACTCGAAACCAACAGTCCTGGGGAGCAGTACTTC. Translating gives CSAKVLETNSPGEQYF.

The chain employs TRBV9 and TRBJ2-7; D is possibly TRBD2 (5 bases). Germline loops: CDR1 SGDLS, CDR2 YYNGEE. V was clipped by 0 bases and J by 1 base, with 11 bases between them. This CDR3 is 15 amino acids long. The CDR3, as DNA: TGTGCCAGCAGCGTAGTAGGAGAGGGTTCCTACGAGCAGTACTTC. This codes for CASSVVGEGSYEQYF. The complete variable domain, with remaining parts taken from reference TRBV9 and TRBJ2-7, reads DSGVTQTPKHLITATGQRVTLRCSPRSGDLSVYWYQQSLDQGLQFLIQYYNGEERAKGNILERFSAQQFPDLHSELNLSSLELGDSALYFCASSVVGEGSYEQYFGPGTRLTVT.

The gene calls are TRBV2 and TRBJ2-6; the match to TRBD1 covers 10 bases. The CDR3 covers 16 residues. V lost 7 bases and J lost 2; bases outside the gene matches: 5. Germline V gene sequence: CDR1 SNHLY, CDR2 FYNNEI. The DNA of the CDR3 is TGTGCCAGCACTGGACAGGGGGGGCCTGGGGCCAACGTCCTGACTTTC. Its protein product is CASTGQGGPGANVLTF.

This chain joins TRBV5-1 and TRBJ2-1; D may be TRBD1 or TRBD2 (5 bases each). Trimming shortened V by 0 bases and J by 7 bases, and 17 bases separated the two germline ends. The CDR3 has 16 residues. Germline lookup yields CDR1 SGHRS and CDR2 YFSETQ. The CDR3 is CASSLGRGPERNEQFF. DNA of the CDR3: TGCGCCAGCAGCTTGGGCCGGGGCCCTGAAAGAAATGAGCAGTTCTTC.

This clonotype was found a few times. CDR3 coding DNA: TGTGCCAGCAGCCAAGATGGGACTAGAAAATCAGATACGCAGTATTTT. Encoded protein: CASSQDGTRKSDTQYF. The chain has TRBV3-1 and TRBJ2-3; 8 bases agree with TRBD2. The CDR3 is 16 residues long. V dropped 0 bases and J dropped 4; count of bases not matched to a gene: 6. CDR1 is LGHDT, CDR2 YNNKEL, per germline (reference sequence).

This clonotype was counted between two and nine times. V usage is TRBV20-1 and J usage is TRBJ1-6, with TRBD1 as a possible D gene (5 bases). The CDR3 consists of 16 residues. Trimming removed 3 bases from V and 9 bases from J, with 21 bases in between. Germline assignment: CDR1 DFQATT and CDR2 SNEGSKA (reference sequence). This CDR3 is CSARRGTGETSSPLHF. CDR3 coding DNA: TGCAGTGCTAGGCGCGGGACGGGGGAGACTTCTTCACCCCTCCACTTT.

The chain uses TRBV29-1 and TRBJ2-5, with 10 positions matching TRBD1. The J call may be mistaken, given a closer DNA end match to TRBJ2-7. CDR1 SQVTM and CDR2 ANQGSEA come from the germline V gene. This CDR3 has 15 residues. In DNA form, the CDR3 reads TGCAGCGTTGTTTTGGGGACAGGGGATCCCTACGAGCAGTACTTC. The encoded protein is CSVVLGTGDPYEQYF.